This entry is about one TCR beta chain. Its antigen remains unidentified. This may stem from a read error, because a much larger clone lies one nucleotide away. Time point specified: newly diagnosed GD, antithyroid drugs for less than 3 months. There was RNA extracted from PBMCs, and the TCR library was made from it. Trimming took 3 bases from V and 6 from J; bases not matched to a gene: 6. The CDR3 is 14 residues long. Germline CDR1 reads MNHEY; CDR2 reads SMNVEV (reference sequence). The data are from a study of regulatory T cells in long-lasting Graves disease. General study results and limits: Study of thyroid tissue was not done, with only peripheral blood studied.

Construction of TCR beta libraries relied on iRepertoire HTBI primers and on Arm-PCR targeting CDR3 regions. Each CDR3 protein is one row after TCRdb ran MiXCR on the multiplex PCR reads. The table records about 440,000 distinct CDR3 sequences, 16% of them present only once. Another study also made use of these data, one on T cells in Graves' hyperthyroidism and ophthalmopathy.

The sample was peripheral blood mononuclear cells (PBMCs), taken at new diagnosis, from a patient treated with antithyroid drugs. The V gene is TRBV27, the J gene TRBJ1-1, with 8 bases identical to TRBD1. The sequence derives from a woman aged 25 to 39 with Graves disease. The CDR3 here is CASSFAGGAPEAFF. The CDR3 nucleotides are TGTGCCAGCAGTTTCGCAGGGGGCGCCCCTGAAGCTTTCTTT.